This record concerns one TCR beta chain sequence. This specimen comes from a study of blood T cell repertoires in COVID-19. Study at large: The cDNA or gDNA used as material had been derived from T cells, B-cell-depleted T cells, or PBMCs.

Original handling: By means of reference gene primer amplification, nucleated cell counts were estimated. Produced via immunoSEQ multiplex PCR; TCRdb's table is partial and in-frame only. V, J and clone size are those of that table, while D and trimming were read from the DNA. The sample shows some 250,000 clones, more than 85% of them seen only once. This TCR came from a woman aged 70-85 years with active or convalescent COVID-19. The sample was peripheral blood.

CDR3 nucleotides: TGTGCCAGCAGCTTAGGGGTGGGGGGGCTTAGTTCACCCCTCCACTTT. Translation gives CASSLGVGGLSSPLHF. The chain has TRBV11-2 and TRBJ1-6; a weak D match, TRBD1 (6 bases). The CDR3 runs to 16 residues. The germline V gene encodes CDR1 SGHAT and CDR2 FQNNGV. V lost 1 base to trimming and J lost 9 bases, with 16 bases between them.